The 32 T cell receptor beta chains presented below share a single source sample, sequenced in a study of blood T cell repertoires in COVID-19. The data were produced by immunoSEQ multiplex PCR, yet TCRdb's version contains in-frame clones alone and is incomplete. In the table there are about 240,000 clones, roughly 89% of which are singletons. Sequencing was performed on PBMCs or T cells enriched from blood (not recorded which). Receptors originate from a woman in her 30s with acute COVID-19.

The V and J genes are TRBV5-1 and TRBJ2-3; D possibly corresponds to TRBD2 (6 bases). V lost 4 bases to trimming and J lost 4 bases, with 13 bases between them. CDR1 and CDR2 (germline): SGHRS, YFSETQ. CDR3 length equals 14 residues. CDR3 DNA sequence: TGCGCCAGCAGCCCCGGCGGGGAGGCAGATACGCAGTATTTT. Translating it yields CASSPGGEADTQYF.

This sequence joins TRBV6-5 and TRBJ2-1, with TRBD2 identical over 10 bases. V lost 0 bases and J lost 5; bases outside the gene matches: 4. CDR3 length: 16 amino acids. Germline V lookup: CDR1 MNHEY, CDR2 SVGAGI. The CDR3 DNA reads TGTGCCAGCAGTTACTCCGAGCGGGGGGGACACAATGAGCAGTTCTTC. Residues: CASSYSERGGHNEQFF.

V gene TRBV15 combines with J gene TRBJ1-1; D perhaps matches TRBD1 (5 bases). The germline CDR1 and CDR2 sequences are LNHNV and YYDKDF (reference sequence). V dropped 0 bases and J dropped 6 bases, with 11 bases sitting between them. The CDR3 loop spans 14 amino acids. The chain's CDR3 is CATSRDRGVAEAFF. The CDR3 DNA follows: TGTGCCACCAGCAGAGATCGGGGGGTTGCTGAAGCTTTCTTT.

The chain joins TRBV30 to TRBJ2-7; D remains unclear. Germline values: CDR1 GTSNPN, CDR2 SVGIG (reference sequence). The CDR3 totals 11 residues. V dropped 3 bases and J dropped 2 bases, with 5 bases sitting between them. The CDR3 protein is CAWSATYEQYF. The DNA for the CDR3 is TGTGCCTGGAGCGCGACCTACGAGCAGTACTTC.

The gene calls are TRBV13 and TRBJ2-5; perhaps TRBD1 as D (6 bases). Germline V lookup: CDR1 PRHDT, CDR2 FYEKMQ (reference sequence). Trimming removed 0 bases from V and 5 bases from J, with 22 bases in between. The CDR3 runs to 18 residues. CDR3 DNA: TGTGCCAGCAGCTTAGGTGGGGGCGGGTCTCTCCCTTATGAGACCCAGTACTTC. Translating gives CASSLGGGGSLPYETQYF.

The gene calls are TRBV6-5 and TRBJ1-1, with D possibly matching TRBD1 (6 bases). Trimming shortened V by 5 bases and J by 7 bases, and 11 bases separated the two germline ends. This CDR3 has 12 residues. Germline V gives CDR1 MNHEY, CDR2 SVGAGI. CDR3 DNA: TGTGCCAGCAGTCCGGGACACCTTGAAGCTTTCTTT. It translates to CASSPGHLEAFF.

This CDR3 is CASSPQLGDHNEQFF. The CDR3 DNA is TGTGCCAGCAGTCCCCAACTCGGGGATCACAATGAGCAGTTCTTC. The chain carries TRBV5-4 and TRBJ2-1, with D possibly matching TRBD2 (5 bases). The germline CDR1 and CDR2 sequences are SGHNT and YYREEE (reference sequence). The CDR3 has 15 residues. V shed 5 bases and J shed 5 bases, with 17 bases lying between them. Complete variable domain (other parts from reference TRBV5-4 and TRBJ2-1): ETGVTQSPTHLIKTRGQQVTLRCSSQSGHNTVSWYQQALGQGPQFIFQYYREEENGRGNFPPRFSGLQFPNYSSELNVNALELDDSALYLCASSPQLGDHNEQFFGPGTRLTVL.

The chain is built from TRBV6-5 and TRBJ2-1; 7 bases map to TRBD2. Looked up from germline, CDR1 is MNHEY and CDR2 is SVGAGI. The CDR3 is 13 amino acids. The trim removed 2 bases at V and 5 bases at J, leaving 0 bases unmatched. The CDR3 sequence is CASSYGGDNEQFF. The CDR3 DNA follows: TGTGCCAGCAGTTACGGGGGGGACAATGAGCAGTTCTTC.

V gene TRBV6-5 combines with J gene TRBJ2-7; possibly TRBD2 for D (6 bases). The V and J ends lost 4 bases and 4 bases respectively, with 14 bases between them. Germline V gene lookup returns CDR1 MNHEY and CDR2 SVGAGI. The length of the CDR3 is 14 residues. This CDR3 is CASSFSGGYYEQYF. The CDR3 nucleotides are TGTGCCAGCAGTTTCTCCGGGGGTTATTACGAGCAGTACTTC.

The chain couples TRBV7-2 to TRBJ2-7; 7 nucleotides match TRBD2. Germline trimming cut 8 bases from V and 0 bases from J; bases unmatched to any gene: 4. The CDR3 spans 13 residues. Germline-derived CDR1 and CDR2 are SGHTA and FQGNSA. Here the CDR3 DNA reads TGTGCCAGCCACACTAGCGCCTCCTACGAGCAGTACTTC. Protein product: CASHTSASYEQYF. The full variable domain, with the rest looked up from reference TRBV7-2 and TRBJ2-7, is GAGVSQSPSNKVTEKGKDVELRCDPISGHTALYWYRQSLGQGLEFLIYFQGNSAPDKSGLPSDRFSAERTGGSVSTLTIQRTQQEDSAVYLCASHTSASYEQYFGPGTRLTVT.

Here the CDR3 reads CASSLGLANEQFF. CDR3 in DNA: TGTGCCAGCAGCTTGGGACTAGCCAATGAGCAGTTCTTC. This sequence joins TRBV5-6 and TRBJ2-1, with 7 bases fitting TRBD2. From germline, CDR1 is SGHDT and CDR2 YYEEEE. The J segment lost 6 bases and the V segment lost 0 bases, leaving 0 bases of the junction unmatched. The length of the CDR3 is 13 residues.

The chain carries TRBV20-1 and TRBJ2-5, with 11 bases identical to TRBD2. Per germline, CDR1 DFQATT and CDR2 SNEGSKA (reference sequence). The CDR3 consists of 14 residues. The junction had 4 bases not matched to a gene; V was cut back by 3 bases and J by 4 bases. In nucleotides, the CDR3 is TGCAGTGCTAGTCAACTAGCGGGGGTAGAGACCCAGTACTTC. Its protein product is CSASQLAGVETQYF.

V gene TRBV3-1 (or the pseudogene TRBV3-2) combines with J gene TRBJ2-7; TRBD2 aligns across 7 bases. Looked up from germline, CDR1 is LGHDT and CDR2 is YNNKEL (reference sequence). The trim removed 9 bases at V and 2 bases at J, leaving 10 bases unmatched. CDR3 length: 14 amino acids. As DNA, the CDR3 is TGTGCCAGTAGCACGCGGGGGTATACCTACGAGCAGTACTTC. It specifies CASSTRGYTYEQYF.

The chain joins TRBV6-5 to TRBJ1-1; 7 bases line up with TRBD1. Looked up from germline, CDR1 is MNHEY and CDR2 is SVGAGI. This CDR3 contains 14 residues. J was trimmed by 7 bases and V by 5 bases; bases with no gene match: 10. The CDR3 sequence is CASSRLGQRNEAFF. The CDR3 nucleotides are TGTGCCAGCAGTCGACTGGGACAGAGAAATGAAGCTTTCTTT.

This clone was observed once. This chain connects TRBV7-9 to TRBJ2-7; no clear D. Germline V gives CDR1 SEHNR, CDR2 FQNEAQ (reference sequence). The CDR3 contains 11 residues. V was cut by 7 bases and J by 3 bases, with 7 bases left in between. CDR3 in DNA: TGTGCCAGCACCCACAACTACGAGCAGTACTTC. It is translated as CASTHNYEQYF.

The rearrangement uses TRBV6-1 and TRBJ2-3; the match to TRBD2 covers 8 bases. The V gene end was trimmed by 4 bases and the J gene end by 0 bases; junction bases not matched to a gene: 6. Per the germline V gene, CDR1 is MNHNS and CDR2 is SASEGT. The CDR3 runs 16 residues. CDR3 loop: CASSGRGATSTDTQYF. DNA of the CDR3: TGTGCCAGCAGTGGGCGGGGGGCCACTAGCACAGATACGCAGTATTTT.

The CDR3 DNA is TGCGCCAGCAGAACTGAAGCCTACCACGAGCAGTACTTC. Its protein product is CASRTEAYHEQYF. This chain connects TRBV10-2 to TRBJ2-7, with D uncertain. This CDR3 is 13 amino acids long. Germline values: CDR1 WSHSY, CDR2 SAAADI. V was shortened by 6 bases and J by 5 bases, with 14 bases between the two germline ends.

The chain uses TRBV9 and TRBJ2-1; 9 bases map to TRBD2. CDR1 is SGDLS, CDR2 YYNGEE, per germline. The CDR3 spans 18 residues. J gave up 3 bases and V 4 bases, and 14 bases lay outside the gene matches. CDR3 sequence reads: CASSPRNELAGLYNEQFF. CDR3 coding DNA: TGTGCCAGCAGCCCCCGAAATGAACTAGCGGGCCTCTACAATGAGCAGTTCTTC.

For this clone: A read error may account for a junction end that differs from germline. The genes are TRBV5-1 and TRBJ2-1, with 7 bases aligning to TRBD1. Looked up from germline, CDR1 is SGHRS and CDR2 is YFSETQ. This CDR3 has 20 amino acids. The CDR3 nucleotides read TGCGTCAGCAGCTCCTGGTGGGACAGACCTGGCCGGACCCTCAGCAATGAGCAGTTCTTC. Encoded protein: CVSSSWWDRPGRTLSNEQFF.

This chain joins TRBV4-2 and TRBJ1-4; possible D gene TRBD1, 6 bases. The CDR3 extends over 14 amino acids. Germline CDR1 reads LGHNA; CDR2 reads YNFKEQ. The ends were cut back, 3 bases at V and 4 bases at J, with 9 bases in the middle. The CDR3 sequence: CASSQGAINEKLFF. The CDR3 DNA sequence: TGTGCCAGCAGCCAGGGGGCCATTAATGAAAAACTGTTTTTT.

The chain's CDR3 is CASGLTGISPLHF. In DNA form, the CDR3 reads TGCGCCAGCGGGCTTACAGGGATTTCACCCCTCCACTTT. The chain recombines TRBV5-1 with TRBJ1-6; the D gene is possibly TRBD1 (6 bases). With 7 bases removed from V and 9 bases from J, the gap between germline ends came to 14 bases. Germline V gene sequence: CDR1 SGHRS, CDR2 YFSETQ. This CDR3 region has 13 residues.

This clone was seen once. This chain links TRBV18 with TRBJ1-3; possibly TRBD1 for D (6 bases). Germline V gene lookup returns CDR1 KGHSH and CDR2 LQKENI. CDR3 length: 15 amino acids. The V and J ends lost 3 bases and 3 bases respectively, with 12 bases between them. CDR3 sequence reads: CASSPLGGDGNTIYF. CDR3 bases: TGTGCCAGCTCACCTTTAGGGGGTGATGGAAACACCATATATTTT.

Only a few counts were recorded for this clone. V is TRBV19 and J is TRBJ2-7; 11 bases fit TRBD1. V shed 7 bases, J shed 2 bases, and the junction held 10 bases outside the gene matches. The germline gives CDR1 LNHDA, CDR2 SQIVND (reference sequence). CDR3 length: 16 residues. DNA for the CDR3: TGTGCCAGTACTCGAAGACCGGGACAGGGGGCCTACGAGCAGTACTTC. Its protein is CASTRRPGQGAYEQYF.

The count of this clone is one. V and J are TRBV5-1 and TRBJ2-1; weak D call: TRBD1 (7 bases). Germline V gene lookup returns CDR1 SGHRS and CDR2 YFSETQ. V lost 1 base and J 5 bases, leaving 19 bases between the germline ends. This CDR3 has 17 residues. CDR3 loop: CASSLRRAGGHHNEQFF. CDR3 coding DNA: TGCGCCAGCAGCTTGAGGAGGGCAGGGGGGCACCACAATGAGCAGTTCTTC.

In DNA, the CDR3 is TGTGCCAGCAGCCTATCAGGGCCACACACTGAAGCTTTCTTT. Amino acid sequence: CASSLSGPHTEAFF. The rearrangement joins TRBV27 to TRBJ1-1; possible D gene TRBD1, 5 bases. From germline, CDR1 is MNHEY and CDR2 SMNVEV (reference sequence). The CDR3 has 14 amino acids. With 6 bases removed from V and 3 bases from J, the gap between germline ends came to 14 bases.

The rearrangement joins TRBV5-4 to TRBJ2-2; D may be TRBD1 (5 bases). The V and J ends lost 0 bases and 1 base respectively, with 10 bases between them. This CDR3 has 16 amino acids. Germline assignment: CDR1 SGHNT and CDR2 YYREEE (reference sequence). CDR3 region: CASSLGRQKNTGELFF. The CDR3 coding sequence is TGTGCCAGCAGCTTGGGGCGACAGAAGAACACCGGGGAGCTGTTTTTT.

V and J are TRBV13 and TRBJ2-7; D is ambiguous. The CDR3 is made up of 11 amino acids. V was clipped by 3 bases and J by 6 bases, with 6 bases between them. The germline gives CDR1 PRHDT, CDR2 FYEKMQ (reference sequence). The CDR3 nucleotides read TGTGCCAGCAGCTTTGAGGCCGAGCAGTACTTC. This gives the protein CASSFEAEQYF. Supplemented by reference TRBV13 and TRBJ2-7, the full variable domain reads AAGVIQSPRHLIKEKRETATLKCYPIPRHDTVYWYQQGPGQDPQFLISFYEKMQSDKGSIPDRFSAQQFSDYHSELNMSSLELGDSALYFCASSFEAEQYFGPGTRLTVT.

The gene calls are TRBV5-6 and TRBJ2-3; 13 nucleotides match TRBD2. CDR1 SGHDT and CDR2 YYEEEE come from the germline V gene. J gave up 3 bases and V 3 bases, and 13 bases lay outside the gene matches. This CDR3 contains 19 residues. The CDR3 DNA sequence: TGTGCCAGCAGCTCTATATTAGTTTTACTAGCGGGGGGGACAGATACGCAGTATTTT. This translates into CASSSILVLLAGGTDTQYF.

This clone has just one count. The chain links TRBV14 to TRBJ2-5; 8 positions match TRBD1. This CDR3 comprises 18 residues. The V gene's germline CDR1 is SGHDN and CDR2 FVKESK. Unmatched junction bases numbered 15, after V lost 0 bases and J lost 6 bases. Here the CDR3 DNA reads TGTGCCAGCAGCCAAGATGATCCAGGGGGCGCATTGATTAAGACCCAGTACTTC. Protein: CASSQDDPGGALIKTQYF.

The chain is built from TRBV5-1 and TRBJ2-5; weak D call: TRBD1 (5 bases). Germline CDR1 SGHRS, CDR2 YFSETQ. There are 13 residues in the CDR3. V lost 0 bases, J lost 9 bases, and 12 bases lay in between. The CDR3 bases are TGCGCCAGCAGCTTGGGCCAGGGCTCTGCCCAGTACTTC. The encoded protein is CASSLGQGSAQYF.

Only one count was recorded for this clone. V usage is TRBV7-6 and J usage is TRBJ1-5, with a possible D match to TRBD1 (5 bases). Trimming took 0 bases from V and 0 from J, leaving 18 bases between them. The CDR3 length is 19 residues. The germline gives CDR1 SGHVS, CDR2 FNYEAQ. CDR3: CASSLAPGVRGISNQPQHF. CDR3 DNA sequence: TGTGCCAGCAGCTTAGCACCGGGGGTTCGGGGAATTAGCAATCAGCCCCAGCATTTT.

The chain links TRBV19 to TRBJ1-1; possibly TRBD1 for D (5 bases). Germline CDR1 and CDR2: LNHDA and SQIVND (reference sequence). This CDR3 is 15 amino acids long. Trimming cost V 6 bases and J 1 base, with 15 bases left between them. CDR3 sequence: CASSNPITGNTEAFF. CDR3 coding DNA: TGTGCCAGTAGCAACCCTATTACAGGGAACACTGAAGCTTTCTTT.